This entry is about one T cell receptor (beta chain). Its specificity is unknown. The draw of peripheral blood yielded ten milliliters from each donor. Per sample, a minimum of 6.5 million PBMCs were isolated. This entry comes from a study of blood T cells in healthy people across ages. Through a sample-barcoded 5' primer and a J-beta primer mix, a second PCR was run for roughly 6 to 11 cycles. In TCRdb, the 5' RACE reads were re-called with MiXCR into one record per CDR3 protein. The sample records 1.8 million or so distinct CDR3 sequences, around 40% being singletons. Study-wide findings and caveats: Naive T cell percentage and TCR beta diversity correlated strongly.

V was clipped by 1 base and J by 10 bases; unmatched bases: 4. There are 15 residues in the CDR3. CDR1 DFQATT and CDR2 SNEGSKA come from the germline V gene (reference sequence). The rearrangement uses TRBV20-1 and TRBJ2-1; 16 bases agree with TRBD2. The sequence came from a human donor in good health. Sequencing was carried out using blood. Written as DNA, the CDR3 is TGCAGTGCTAGAGGTGGGACTAGCGGGGGGGAGGAGCAGTTCTTC. Residues: CSARGGTSGGEEQFF.